Shown below are 17 T cell receptor beta chains from a single sample sequenced in a study of T cells after yellow fever vaccination. From the 5' RACE reads, TCRdb called clonotypes with MiXCR, one entry per CDR3 protein. The profile shows some 390,000 distinct CDR3 sequences, around 6.5% of them singletons. The sample in question was PBMCs, obtained 5 days after the yellow fever booster vaccination. The receptors derive from a man aged 30 to 45 who received the YFV17D yellow fever vaccine.

This clonotype was seen a few times. V is TRBV5-1 and J is TRBJ1-2; no firm D call. This CDR3 spans 14 amino acids. V was clipped by 6 bases and J by 2 bases, with 14 bases between them. Germline V gene lookup returns CDR1 SGHRS and CDR2 YFSETQ. CDR3 DNA sequence: TGCGCCAGCAAAGAGGCAGCTCAGAACTATGGCTACACCTTC. Translation: CASKEAAQNYGYTF.

This clonotype appeared a few times. This chain links TRBV3-1 with TRBJ2-7; D is undetermined. V was cut by 0 bases and J by 3 bases, with 18 bases left in between. Per the germline V gene, CDR1 is LGHDT and CDR2 is YNNKEL (reference sequence). The CDR3 covers 17 residues. The CDR3 nucleotides are TGTGCCAGCAGCCAAGACCCTCCGGGTCGGACCCTCTACGAGCAGTACTTC. It translates to CASSQDPPGRTLYEQYF.

The gene calls are TRBV7-2 and TRBJ1-5; D remains ambiguous. Germline V CDR1 and CDR2: SGHTA, FQGNSA. V was trimmed by 0 bases and J by 0 bases, leaving 21 bases between them. This CDR3 has 20 residues. The CDR3 sequence is CASSLARNPNPLYSNQPQHF. The CDR3 nucleotides read TGTGCCAGCAGCTTAGCGAGGAATCCTAATCCCCTATATAGCAATCAGCCCCAGCATTTT.

This clonotype was counted many times. The chain has TRBV6-5 and TRBJ2-7; the match to TRBD2 covers 8 bases. The V gene end was trimmed by 5 bases and the J gene end by 10 bases; junction bases not matched to a gene: 10. CDR3 length: 13 amino acids. Germline CDR1 and CDR2: MNHEY and SVGAGI. As DNA, the CDR3 is TGTGCCAGCAGTAGACCGGGACTAGAGTTCCAGTACTTC. It codes for CASSRPGLEFQYF.

The chain has TRBV20-1 and TRBJ1-4; no clear D. Per the germline V gene, CDR1 is DFQATT and CDR2 is SNEGSKA (reference sequence). CDR3 length: 12 amino acids. V was cut by 6 bases and J by 8 bases, with 13 bases left in between. The CDR3 sequence: CSAQALSEKLFF. The CDR3 DNA sequence: TGCAGTGCCCAGGCGCTTTCGGAAAAACTGTTTTTT.

This clonotype was observed a few times. This chain joins TRBV11-2 and TRBJ2-4, with D perhaps matching TRBD1 (6 bases). The CDR3 is 16 amino acids. Trimming stripped 4 bases from V and 8 bases from J, with 21 bases between. CDR1 SGHAT and CDR2 FQNNGV come from the germline V gene. In DNA form, the CDR3 reads TGTGCCAGCAGCTATACGCTCCAGGGGTTCGTGGACATTCAGTACTTC. Translated, it gives CASSYTLQGFVDIQYF.

The V call is TRBV19, the J call TRBJ2-2; unclear D gene. The CDR3 is made up of 12 amino acids. Germline V lookup: CDR1 LNHDA, CDR2 SQIVND (reference sequence). V was pared by 7 bases and J by 4 bases, with 7 bases between. The CDR3 is CASKERTGELFF. The CDR3 DNA reads TGTGCCAGTAAGGAGCGCACCGGGGAGCTGTTTTTT.

J is TRBJ2-3 and V is TRBV7-2; D unclear. The CDR3 length is 13 residues. The V gene lost 3 bases and the J gene lost 5 bases, with 9 bases spanning the gap. CDR1 SGHTA and CDR2 FQGNSA come from the germline V gene. CDR3 in amino acids: CASSFSTKDTQYF. The CDR3 DNA sequence: TGTGCCAGCAGCTTTTCGACGAAAGATACGCAGTATTTT. Variable domain in full (rest from reference TRBV7-2 and TRBJ2-3): GAGVSQSPSNKVTEKGKDVELRCDPISGHTALYWYRQSLGQGLEFLIYFQGNSAPDKSGLPSDRFSAERTGGSVSTLTIQRTQQEDSAVYLCASSFSTKDTQYFGPGTRLTVL.

In its sample, this clonotype was seen many times. V and J are TRBV5-5 and TRBJ2-7; 9 bases align to TRBD2. Germline CDR1 reads SGHKS; CDR2 reads YYEKEE (reference sequence). CDR3 length: 14 residues. J gave up 3 bases and V 1 base, and 2 bases lay outside the gene matches. The CDR3 region is CASSLILAGYEQYF. The CDR3 DNA reads as TGTGCCAGCAGCTTGATACTAGCGGGCTACGAGCAGTACTTC.

This clonotype was picked up a small number of times. The chain joins TRBV20-1 to TRBJ1-3, with 12 bases lining up with TRBD1. The CDR3 runs 15 residues. CDR1 and CDR2 (germline): DFQATT, SNEGSKA (reference sequence). V dropped 6 bases and J dropped 4; count of bases not matched to a gene: 7. The CDR3 region has the DNA TGCAGTGCCATTGGGACAGGGGGCGCGGGAAACACCATATATTTT. Protein: CSAIGTGGAGNTIYF.

This clonotype appeared a single time. A read error is possible here, since a much larger clone lies one base away. As the CDR3 is not closed by the conserved phenylalanine or tryptophan, this likely results from a read error. This rearrangement joins TRBV20-1 to TRBJ2-1, with TRBD2 identical over 13 bases. CDR1 and CDR2 (germline): DFQATT, SNEGSKA (reference sequence). Trimming cost V 3 bases and J 8 bases; bases outside gene matches: 7. The CDR3 is made up of 15 amino acids. The CDR3 nucleotides read TGCAGTGCTAGTCAGGGACTAGCGGGAATGGATGAGCAGTTCTCC. Its protein is CSASQGLAGMDEQFS.

The chain recombines TRBV7-9 with TRBJ2-7; D unresolved. This CDR3 has 16 residues. Trimming pared 5 bases from V and 4 bases from J, leaving 21 bases between. Germline loops: CDR1 SEHNR, CDR2 FQNEAQ (reference sequence). The CDR3 region is CASSPTVGPLPYEQYF. The CDR3 DNA reads as TGTGCCAGCAGCCCGACGGTCGGCCCGCTTCCTTACGAGCAGTACTTC.

This clonotype was detected ten times or more. The chain recombines TRBV6-5 with TRBJ1-3; D might be TRBD1 (5 bases). Germline lookup yields CDR1 MNHEY and CDR2 SVGAGI. CDR3 length: 15 amino acids. V shed 4 bases and J shed 1 base, with 11 bases lying between them. In nucleotides, the CDR3 is TGTGCCAGCAGTTGGGACGGAAAATCTGGAAACACCATATATTTT. Encoded protein: CASSWDGKSGNTIYF.

This clonotype appeared many times. This chain connects TRBV7-2 to TRBJ2-3; tentatively, D is TRBD1 (6 bases). CDR1 is SGHTA and CDR2 is FQGNSA in the germline V gene. The CDR3 is made up of 12 amino acids. Trimming shortened V by 6 bases and J by 4 bases, and 8 bases separated the two germline ends. CDR3 protein: CASSRGSDTQYF. The CDR3 region has the DNA TGTGCCAGCAGTAGGGGGTCAGATACGCAGTATTTT.

This sequence joins TRBV5-5 and TRBJ1-1; D is undetermined. This CDR3 is built from 14 residues. Germline CDR1 and CDR2: SGHKS and YYEKEE (reference sequence). The ends were cut back, 4 bases at V and 5 bases at J, with 15 bases in the middle. CDR3 DNA sequence: TGTGCCAGCAGCCCGGGCGGGCGGCGGACTGAAGCTTTCTTT. This sequence encodes CASSPGGRRTEAFF.

This clonotype was counted at least ten times. The CDR3: CASSEPREGLDTGELFF. The CDR3 nucleotides are TGTGCCAGCAGCGAGCCTCGGGAGGGCCTTGACACCGGGGAGCTGTTTTTT. J is TRBJ2-2 and V is TRBV9; TRBD2 agrees at 8 bases. The CDR3 extends over 17 amino acids. Germline values: CDR1 SGDLS, CDR2 YYNGEE. Trimming cost V 3 bases and J 3 bases; bases outside gene matches: 10.

There are a few counts of this clonotype. CDR3 in amino acids: CSARELRWEAFF. The CDR3 DNA is TGCAGTGCTAGAGAATTAAGGTGGGAGGCTTTCTTT. The V gene is TRBV20-1, the J gene TRBJ1-1; D is uncertain. The ends were cut back, 0 bases at V and 11 bases at J, with 13 bases in the middle. Looked up from germline, CDR1 is DFQATT and CDR2 is SNEGSKA (reference sequence). The CDR3 covers 12 residues.